This TCR beta chain was captured by sequencing in a study of human T cells and chemical hapten exposure. Study in general: All through the roughly 25-week study, the scalp of each patient received diphenylcyclopropenone doses weekly. Study results and caveats: PT1 expanded TCR numbers tracked positively with patch test score. TCRs exceeding a frequency of 1 in 1000 stayed unchanged under DPC sensitization. Clustering by CDR3 similarity yielded significantly more large clusters from expanded TCRs than controls.

A single record per CDR3 protein comes from TCRdb applying MiXCR to the RACE reads. The profile shows about 55,000 distinct CDR3 sequences, 9.9% of them singletons. Trimming took 0 bases from V and 7 from J; bases not matched to a gene: 5. The CDR3 is 14 amino acids. CDR1 is MGHRA, CDR2 YSYEKL, per germline. Time point here: patch test 2, 6 weeks after DPC sensitization. Treatment reported: therapeutic diphenylcyclopropenone sensitization with weekly scalp DPC. This clonotype appeared many times. Its target is unknown. The TCR comes from a woman aged 50 to 60 with alopecia areata. Some clones in this sample may be carry-over from other donors' samples. V is TRBV4-1 and J is TRBJ1-2; 7 positions match TRBD1. This sample comprised whole blood, obtained in connection with sensitization to the hapten diphenylcyclopropenone (DPC). The CDR3 here is CASSQEGQGVGYTF. As DNA, the CDR3 is TGCGCCAGCAGCCAAGAGGGGCAGGGGGTTGGCTACACCTTC.